The T cell receptor (beta chain) described here comes from a study of blood T cell repertoires in COVID-19. For the study at large: The United States, Italy and Spain provided the acute and convalescent COVID-19 samples. T cells, B-cell-depleted T cells, or PBMCs provided the cDNA or gDNA that served as material.

The CDR3 extends over 15 amino acids. The germline V and J ends were trimmed by 4 bases and 4 bases, with 15 bases remaining between them. From germline, CDR1 is MNHEY and CDR2 SMNVEV (reference sequence). Produced via immunoSEQ multiplex PCR; TCRdb's table is partial and in-frame only. The table has some 52,000 clones, roughly nine tenths seen once. This clonotype was sampled from a human donor with active COVID-19. The donor label of this sample is uncertain. Source material: peripheral blood. This chain joins TRBV27 and TRBJ2-3; D perhaps matches TRBD1 (6 bases). This CDR3 is CASSSLVNRADTQYF. DNA of the CDR3: TGTGCCAGCAGTTCCCTCGTAAACAGGGCAGATACGCAGTATTTT.